This is a list of T cell receptor beta chains from one sample in a study of shared clonotypes between healthy human individuals. The repertoire was sequenced with immunoSEQ multiplex PCR; TCRdb's copy has only in-frame clones and lacks some. The top ten hold roughly 10% of the sample, which has 330,000 or so clones, 73% seen once. Sequencing was performed on memory CD4+ T cells sorted from blood. These receptors all come from a man under 40 in good health. The CDR3 runs from the conserved cysteine through the conserved F or W. Each record gives: J gene, clone size, D gene, V gene, CDR3 protein, CDR3 DNA. The D gene is left open where the match is weak. Some rows have no size entry. The others give once, few or many, or a class for an expanded clone.

>TRBJ2-5|.|TRBD2|TRBV5-4
CASSLWTSGQETQYF
TGTGCCAGCAGCTTGTGGACTAGCGGGCAAGAGACCCAGTACTTC
>TRBJ1-2|once|TRBD1|TRBV6-5
CASSYDRGGHYGYTF
TGTGCCAGCAGTTACGACAGGGGAGGCCACTATGGCTACACCTTC
>TRBJ1-2|many|.|TRBV5-1
CASSPGGGNYGYTF
TGCGCCAGCAGCCCCGGAGGGGGTAACTATGGCTACACCTTC
>TRBJ1-2|.|TRBD1|TRBV28
CASSVYTGGDLYGYTF
TGTGCCAGCAGTGTCTATACAGGGGGCGACCTATACGGCTACACCTTC
>TRBJ2-7|few|.|TRBV6-1
CASSGKVQGGATYEQYF
TGTGCCAGCAGTGGGAAAGTCCAAGGGGGGGCCACCTACGAGCAGTACTTC
>TRBJ2-7|once|TRBD2|TRBV11-3
CASSFGRSSYEQYF
TGTGCCAGCAGCTTCGGGAGGAGCTCCTACGAGCAGTACTTC
>TRBJ2-2|.|.|TRBV12-5
CASGFAGATGELFF
TGTGCTAGTGGTTTTGCCGGGGCCACCGGGGAGCTGTTTTTT
>TRBJ1-2|.|.|TRBV5-4
CASSLASQGVYGYTF
TGTGCCAGCAGCTTGGCCTCACAGGGTGTCTATGGCTACACCTTC
>TRBJ2-3|few|TRBD2|TRBV5-4
CASSLGLAGTDTQYF
TGTGCCAGCAGCTTGGGACTAGCGGGCACAGATACGCAGTATTTT
>TRBJ2-7|.|.|TRBV19
CASSIGDSYEQYF
TGTGCCAGTAGTATAGGCGACTCTTACGAGCAGTACTTC
>TRBJ1-2|.|.|TRBV14
CASSLDPQSYGYTF
TGTGCCAGCAGCCTTGACCCGCAGAGCTATGGCTACACCTTC
>TRBJ2-3|.|TRBD1|TRBV5-6
CASSLGPAGGLDTQYF
TGTGCCAGCAGCTTGGGACCGGCAGGGGGCTTAGATACGCAGTATTTT
>TRBJ2-1|few|.|TRBV5-4
CASSLGQGGWNEQFF
TGTGCCAGCAGCTTAGGGCAGGGCGGATGGAATGAGCAGTTCTTC
>TRBJ1-1|.|.|TRBV11-2
CASSSVPGKKMNTEAFF
TGTGCCAGCAGCTCGGTGCCGGGAAAGAAAATGAACACTGAAGCTTTCTTT
>TRBJ1-2|.|.|TRBV7-9
CASSFLKGIGYTF
TGTGCCAGCAGCTTCCTAAAGGGGATCGGCTACACCTTC
>TRBJ1-5|.|.|TRBV19
CASESYSNQPQHF
TGTGCCTCCGAAAGCTATAGCAATCAGCCCCAGCATTTT
>TRBJ2-2|.|.|TRBV5-4
CASSFSGDYTGELFF
TGTGCCAGCAGCTTTTCAGGGGACTACACCGGGGAGCTGTTTTTT
>TRBJ1-2|.|.|TRBV6-5
CASSRVGTAPGYTF
TGTGCCAGCAGTCGAGTAGGGACGGCCCCCGGCTACACCTTC
>TRBJ2-1|.|.|TRBV10-3
CAISGLGNEQFF
TGTGCCATCAGCGGTCTCGGAAATGAGCAGTTCTTC
>TRBJ1-2|.|.|TRBV12-2
CASRKEGQAYGYTF
TGTGCAAGTCGCAAAGAGGGACAGGCCTATGGCTACACCTTC
>TRBJ2-1|.|.|TRBV19
CASSTGTRGHNEQFF
TGTGCCAGTAGCACCGGGACTAGGGGGCACAATGAGCAGTTCTTC
>TRBJ2-3|.|.|TRBV5-5
CASRWGSTDTQYF
TGTGCCAGCAGATGGGGGAGCACAGATACGCAGTATTTT
>TRBJ2-2|.|TRBD2|TRBV7-9
CASSPSSGRGGTGELFF
TGTGCCAGCAGCCCCTCCTCGGGGAGGGGAGGGACCGGGGAGCTGTTTTTT
>TRBJ1-2|once|.|TRBV5-6
CASSTLSRESYGYTF
TGTGCCAGCAGCACGCTGTCCCGGGAATCCTATGGCTACACCTTC
>TRBJ2-7|.|.|TRBV7-2
CASSRSGTETYEQYF
TGTGCCAGCAGCCGTTCTGGGACGGAGACCTACGAGCAGTACTTC
>TRBJ2-7|once|.|TRBV6-5
CASSYSIGVASGEQYF
TGTGCCAGCAGTTACTCGATTGGGGTGGCGTCCGGCGAGCAGTACTTC
>TRBJ1-5|.|.|TRBV7-9
CASSPYRDQPQHF
TGTGCCAGCAGCCCTTACAGGGATCAGCCCCAGCATTTT
>TRBJ2-7|.|.|TRBV7-5
CVRKSSYEQYF
TGTGTCAGAAAGAGTTCTTACGAGCAGTACTTC